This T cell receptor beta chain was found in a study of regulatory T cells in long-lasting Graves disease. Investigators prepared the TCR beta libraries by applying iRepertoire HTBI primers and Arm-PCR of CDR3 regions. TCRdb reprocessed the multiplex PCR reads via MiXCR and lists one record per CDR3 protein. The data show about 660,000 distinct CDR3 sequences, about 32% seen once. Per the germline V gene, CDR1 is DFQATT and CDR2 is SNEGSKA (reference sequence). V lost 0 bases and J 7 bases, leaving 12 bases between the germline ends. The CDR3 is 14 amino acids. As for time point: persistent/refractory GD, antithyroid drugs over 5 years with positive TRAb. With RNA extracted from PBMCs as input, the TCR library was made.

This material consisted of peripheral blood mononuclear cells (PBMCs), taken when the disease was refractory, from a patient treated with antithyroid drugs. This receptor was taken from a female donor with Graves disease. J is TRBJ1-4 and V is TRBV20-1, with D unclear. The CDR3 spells CSAREQETFEKLFF. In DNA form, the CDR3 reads TGCAGTGCTAGAGAACAAGAGACATTTGAAAAACTGTTTTTT.